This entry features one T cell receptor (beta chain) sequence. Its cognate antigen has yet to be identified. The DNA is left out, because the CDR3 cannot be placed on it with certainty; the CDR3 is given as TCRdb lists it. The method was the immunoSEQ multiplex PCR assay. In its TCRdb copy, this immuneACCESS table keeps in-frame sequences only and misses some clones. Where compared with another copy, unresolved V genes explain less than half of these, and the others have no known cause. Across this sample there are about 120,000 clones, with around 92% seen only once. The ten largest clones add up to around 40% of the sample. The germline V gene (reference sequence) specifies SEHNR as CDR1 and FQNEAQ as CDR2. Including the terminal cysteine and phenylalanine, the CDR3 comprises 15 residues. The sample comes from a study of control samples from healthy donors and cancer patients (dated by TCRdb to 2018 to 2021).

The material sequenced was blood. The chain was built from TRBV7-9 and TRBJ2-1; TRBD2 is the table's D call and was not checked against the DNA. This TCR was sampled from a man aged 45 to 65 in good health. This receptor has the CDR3 CASSSSGTPYNEQFF.